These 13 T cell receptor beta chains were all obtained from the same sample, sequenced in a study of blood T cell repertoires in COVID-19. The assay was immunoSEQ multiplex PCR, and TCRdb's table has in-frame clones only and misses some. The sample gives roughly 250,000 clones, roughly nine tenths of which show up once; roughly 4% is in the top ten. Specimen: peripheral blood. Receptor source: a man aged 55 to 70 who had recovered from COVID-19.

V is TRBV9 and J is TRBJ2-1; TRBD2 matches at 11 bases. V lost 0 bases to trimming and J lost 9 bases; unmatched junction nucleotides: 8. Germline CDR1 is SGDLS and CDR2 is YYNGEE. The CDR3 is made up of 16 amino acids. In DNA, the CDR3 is TGTGCCAGCAGCGTAGATCCTAGCGGGGGGAGGATTGAGCAGTTCTTC. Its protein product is CASSVDPSGGRIEQFF.

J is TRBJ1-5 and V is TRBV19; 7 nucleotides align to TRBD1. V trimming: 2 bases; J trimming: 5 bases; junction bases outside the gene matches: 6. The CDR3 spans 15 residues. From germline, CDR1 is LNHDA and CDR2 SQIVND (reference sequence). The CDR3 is CASSIRQTGHQPQHF. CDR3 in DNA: TGTGCCAGTAGTATAAGGCAGACAGGGCATCAGCCCCAGCATTTT.

The DNA of the CDR3 is TGTGCCAGCATGTCGTTAGGGGGCAAAGGTTTTTATGGCTACACCTTC. This encodes CASMSLGGKGFYGYTF. The V and J genes are TRBV2 and TRBJ1-2; 7 positions agree with TRBD1. V lost 7 bases, J lost 5 bases, and 16 bases stayed unmatched. The V gene's germline CDR1 is SNHLY and CDR2 FYNNEI. The CDR3 loop spans 16 amino acids.

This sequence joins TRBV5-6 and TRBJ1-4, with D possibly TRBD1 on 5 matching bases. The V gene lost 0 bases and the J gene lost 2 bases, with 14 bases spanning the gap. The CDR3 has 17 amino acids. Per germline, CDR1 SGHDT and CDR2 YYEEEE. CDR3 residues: CASSLAGGVMTNEKLFF. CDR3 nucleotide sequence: TGTGCCAGCAGCTTGGCCGGGGGGGTCATGACTAATGAAAAACTGTTTTTT.

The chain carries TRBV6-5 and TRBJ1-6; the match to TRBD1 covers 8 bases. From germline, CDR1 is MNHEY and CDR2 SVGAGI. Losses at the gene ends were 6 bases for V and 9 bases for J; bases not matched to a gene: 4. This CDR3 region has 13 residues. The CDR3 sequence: CASRTGEGSPLHF. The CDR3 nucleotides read TGTGCCAGCAGGACAGGGGAAGGTTCACCCCTCCACTTT.

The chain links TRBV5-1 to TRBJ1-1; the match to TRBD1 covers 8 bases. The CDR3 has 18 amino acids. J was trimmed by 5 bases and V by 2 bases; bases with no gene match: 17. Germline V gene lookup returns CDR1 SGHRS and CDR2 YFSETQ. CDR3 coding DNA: TGCGCCAGCAGCTTAACACCGACGGACAGGGACAAATCAACTGAAGCTTTCTTT. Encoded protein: CASSLTPTDRDKSTEAFF. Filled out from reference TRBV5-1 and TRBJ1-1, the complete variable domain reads KAGVTQTPRYLIKTRGQQVTLSCSPISGHRSVSWYQQTPGQGLQFLFEYFSETQRNKGNFPGRFSGRQFSNSRSEMNVSTLELGDSALYLCASSLTPTDRDKSTEAFFGQGTRLTVV.

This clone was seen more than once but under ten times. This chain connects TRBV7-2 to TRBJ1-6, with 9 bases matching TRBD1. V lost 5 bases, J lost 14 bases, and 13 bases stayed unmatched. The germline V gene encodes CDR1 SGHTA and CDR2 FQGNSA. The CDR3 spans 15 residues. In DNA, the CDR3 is TGTGCCAGCAGCCCCCCTGGACAGGGGTCCCTCACCCTCCACTTT. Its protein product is CASSPPGQGSLTLHF.

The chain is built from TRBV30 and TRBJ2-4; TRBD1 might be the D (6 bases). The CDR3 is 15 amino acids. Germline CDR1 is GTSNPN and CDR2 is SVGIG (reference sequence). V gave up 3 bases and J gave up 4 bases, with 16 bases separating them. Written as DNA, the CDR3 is TGTGCCTGGAGCTACTCGGGACACCTAAAAAACATTCAGTACTTC. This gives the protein CAWSYSGHLKNIQYF.

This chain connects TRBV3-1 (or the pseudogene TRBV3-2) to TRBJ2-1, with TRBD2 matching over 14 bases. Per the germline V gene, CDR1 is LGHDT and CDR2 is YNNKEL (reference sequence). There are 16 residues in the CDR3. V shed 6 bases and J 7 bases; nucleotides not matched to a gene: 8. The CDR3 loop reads CASRGVTSGGANEQFF. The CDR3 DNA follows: TGTGCCAGCAGGGGAGTGACTAGCGGGGGGGCGAATGAGCAGTTCTTC.

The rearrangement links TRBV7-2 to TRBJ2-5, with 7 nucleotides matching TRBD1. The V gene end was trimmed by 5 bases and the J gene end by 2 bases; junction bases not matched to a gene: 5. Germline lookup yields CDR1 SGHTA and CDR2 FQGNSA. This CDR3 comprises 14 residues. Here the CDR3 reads CASSQRDRQETQYF. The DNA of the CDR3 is TGTGCCAGCAGCCAACGGGACAGACAAGAGACCCAGTACTTC.

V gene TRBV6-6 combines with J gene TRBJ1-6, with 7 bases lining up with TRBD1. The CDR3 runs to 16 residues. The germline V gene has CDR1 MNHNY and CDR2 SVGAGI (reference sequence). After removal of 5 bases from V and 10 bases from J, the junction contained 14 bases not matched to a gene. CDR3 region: CASSQTRQGGLSPLHF. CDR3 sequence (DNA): TGTGCCAGCAGTCAAACCCGACAGGGAGGCCTCTCACCCCTCCACTTT.

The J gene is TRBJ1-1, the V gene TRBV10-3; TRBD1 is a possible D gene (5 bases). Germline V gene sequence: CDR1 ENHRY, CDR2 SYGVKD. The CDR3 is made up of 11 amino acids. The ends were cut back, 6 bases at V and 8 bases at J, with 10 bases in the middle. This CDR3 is CAISQGAEAFF. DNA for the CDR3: TGTGCCATCAGCCAGGGCGCGGAAGCTTTCTTT.

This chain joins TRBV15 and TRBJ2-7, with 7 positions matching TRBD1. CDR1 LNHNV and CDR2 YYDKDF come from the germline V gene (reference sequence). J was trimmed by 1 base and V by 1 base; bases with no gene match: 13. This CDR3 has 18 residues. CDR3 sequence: CATSRGQGAGTASYEQYF. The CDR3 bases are TGTGCCACCAGCAGAGGGCAAGGAGCAGGGACAGCGTCCTACGAGCAGTACTTC.